This T cell receptor beta chain was recorded in a study of cytomegalovirus exposure and HLA in healthy donors. Study-wide results and limits: There were 150 to 200 TCR beta chains listed as cytomegalovirus-associated. A classifier reportedly called cytomegalovirus status with high sensitivity and specificity.

With respect to this clone: The antigen is undetermined. This specimen includes other DNA sequences encoding the same CDR3.

Profiled with immunoSEQ multiplex PCR; TCRdb holds only in-frame clones, not every one. The sample yields hundreds of thousands of clones, roughly 90% seen once. Separation from the roughly 670-subject first cohort characterized the approximately 120-subject validation cohort, to which the donors belonged. Trimming cost V 9 bases and J 5 bases; bases outside gene matches: 7. Looked up from germline, CDR1 is MNHNS and CDR2 is SASEGT. There are 14 residues in the CDR3. The chain is built from TRBV6-1 and TRBJ2-1, with 10 bases aligning to TRBD1. The sample consisted of PBMCs. This receptor was taken from a woman aged 18-29 years in good health and CMV-seronegative. The CDR3 DNA reads as TGTGCCAGTGGAGGGGACAGGGGAAACAATGAGCAGTTCTTC. This translates into CASGGDRGNNEQFF.